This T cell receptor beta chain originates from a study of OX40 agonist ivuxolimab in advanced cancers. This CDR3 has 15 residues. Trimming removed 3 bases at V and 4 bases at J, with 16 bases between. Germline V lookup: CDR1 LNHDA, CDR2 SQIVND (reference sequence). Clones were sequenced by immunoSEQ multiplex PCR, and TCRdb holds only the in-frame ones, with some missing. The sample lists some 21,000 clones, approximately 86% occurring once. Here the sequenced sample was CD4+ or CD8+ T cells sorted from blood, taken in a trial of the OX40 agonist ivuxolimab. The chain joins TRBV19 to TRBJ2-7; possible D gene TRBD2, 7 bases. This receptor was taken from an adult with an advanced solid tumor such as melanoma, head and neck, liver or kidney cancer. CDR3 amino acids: CASSMTGGTPYEQYF. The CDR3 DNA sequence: TGTGCCAGTAGTATGACGGGGGGCACCCCTTACGAGCAGTACTTC.